The subject of this entry is one T cell receptor (beta chain). Its antigen is currently unknown. The germline V and J ends were trimmed by 1 base and 0 bases, with 10 bases remaining between them. The V gene's germline CDR1 is DFQATT and CDR2 SNEGSKA (reference sequence). The CDR3 is 15 residues long. This entry comes from a study of CD8 T cells in ankylosing spondylitis. Quantitative 5'-RACE was performed with molecular barcodes, and it yielded the TCR beta libraries. MiXCR was run by TCRdb on the 5' RACE reads, yielding one entry per CDR3 protein. The sample lists about 450,000 distinct CDR3 sequences; roughly 26% were seen once. Study-wide findings and caveats: Made up of about eight highly homologous variants, a TCR beta motif appeared characteristic of ankylosing spondylitis blood.

The genes are TRBV20-1 and TRBJ2-1; TRBD1 might be the D (6 bases). What was sequenced was blood, either unsorted or a sorted T cell fraction (not recorded which). The sequence came from a male donor with ankylosing spondylitis. The CDR3 region is CSARVRGSSYNEQFF. The DNA of the CDR3 is TGCAGTGCTAGAGTGAGGGGGTCCTCCTACAATGAGCAGTTCTTC.